Listed below are T cell receptor beta chains from one sample, sequenced in a study of T cells expressing NK-cell markers. TCRdb re-called the 5' RACE reads; one entry per CDR3 protein, DNA not given. This sample's table reports fewer than 550,000 distinct CDR3 sequences. The sample comprised blood T cells: a sorted CD56 or NKG2C T cell subset, CD4+ or CD8+ T cells, or bulk PBMC T cells (not recorded which). The receptors here all came from a woman between 45 and 65 years old in good health. CDR3s include the opening cysteine and the closing phenylalanine or tryptophan.

TRBV5-1	TRBJ2-7	CASSLGLAGVRLSYEQYF
TRBV30	TRBJ2-1	CAWSVLAGSNNEQFF
TRBV6-5	TRBJ2-1	CASTGLASNEQFF
TRBV2	TRBJ2-7	CASSEYSLEQYF
TRBV6-2/TRBV6-3	TRBJ2-7	CATINTYEQYF
TRBV12-3/TRBV12-4	TRBJ2-1	CASSRGTSGYNEQFF
TRBV4-2	TRBJ1-1	CASSQPRQIEAFF
TRBV12-3/TRBV12-4	TRBJ1-6	CASSYRDNSPLHF
TRBV4-1	TRBJ2-1	CASSHILTSGGPKEQFF
TRBV12-3/TRBV12-4	TRBJ2-3	CASSLAARLAGVGDTQYF
TRBV7-9	TRBJ1-2	CASSLGGAANYGYTF
TRBV28	TRBJ1-6	CASSFGPANNSPLHF
TRBV11-2	TRBJ2-1	CASSLVRGEARGSYNEQFF
TRBV10-3	TRBJ2-3	CAISGASPDTQYF
TRBV24-1	TRBJ2-3	CATSVGGSTDTQYF
TRBV12-3/TRBV12-4	TRBJ2-3	CASSPTPDTQYF
TRBV7-8	TRBJ2-1	CASSLAGSRLNEQFF
TRBV7-6	TRBJ2-1	CASSPQQGLSEQFF
TRBV21-1	TRBJ2-1	CASRDRGHEQFF
TRBV20-1	TRBJ1-1	CSAIYVANTEAFF
TRBV27	TRBJ2-1	CASSLLTAGQGVGEQFF
TRBV12-3/TRBV12-4	TRBJ2-3	CASSLQLAGVKDTQYF
TRBV3-1	TRBJ2-2	CASSQGLRGGTGELFF
TRBV28	TRBJ2-1	CASVGTGGPFEQFF
TRBV15	TRBJ2-1	CATRNANVVDEQFF
TRBV25-1	TRBJ1-2	CASRGEHNYGYTF
TRBV7-3	TRBJ2-7	CASSSFTGTSGYEQYF
TRBV20-1	TRBJ2-3	CSATSGEGQTDTQYF
TRBV20-1	TRBJ1-3	CSAPTDNSGNTIYF
TRBV6-2/TRBV6-3	TRBJ2-5	CATGQGGRETQYF
TRBV7-2	TRBJ1-2	CASSLAPGQAIVGYTF
TRBV25-1	TRBJ2-7	CASSEEYRRYF
TRBV5-1	TRBJ2-3	CASSYTTGTSGSVGTDTQYF
TRBV5-1	TRBJ2-2	CASSPTVTGELFF
TRBV6-6	TRBJ1-6	CASCLDSYNSPLHF
TRBV20-1	TRBJ2-3	CSATTTTDTQYF
TRBV9	TRBJ2-2	CASSVGGEVAGELFF
TRBV6-2/TRBV6-3	TRBJ2-4	CASRPALAGGLFQYF
TRBV3-1	TRBJ2-3	CASSQVLESTDTQYF
TRBV3-1	TRBJ2-7	CASSQKTGAPNEQYF
TRBV11-3	TRBJ2-4	CASSLGRPGGAKNIQYF
TRBV10-3	TRBJ2-1	CAISASGLPSYNEQFF
TRBV5-1	TRBJ2-3	CASSLDAAAGGTQYF
TRBV21-1	TRBJ2-3	CASSKGLAGVTDTQYF
TRBV19	TRBJ2-1	CASSIGWDNEQFF
TRBV3-1	TRBJ1-2	CASSQDLIGGLYGYTF
TRBV5-5	TRBJ2-3	CASSSLAGLTDTQYF